This TCR beta chain was sequenced for a study of CD8+CD57+ T cells in acquired aplastic anemia. The template for TCR beta VDJ and CDR3 sequence profiling was genomic DNA. Each CDR3 protein gets one entry after TCRdb re-called the reads with MiXCR. The sample carries more than 150,000 distinct CDR3 sequences, 55% to 70% recorded once. This clonotype came up a few times. The V gene end was trimmed by 0 bases and the J gene end by 4 bases; junction bases not matched to a gene: 4. CDR1 SGDLS and CDR2 YYNGEE come from the germline V gene. The CDR3 is 15 residues long. V usage is TRBV9 and J usage is TRBJ2-7, with 10 bases matching TRBD2. The clonotype originates from a human donor with severe aplastic anemia or a healthy control (not recorded which). Specimen: sorted CD4+, CD8+, or CD8+CD57+ T cells (not recorded which) from PBMCs. CDR3 loop: CASSVDVAGGYEQYF. Written as DNA, the CDR3 is TGTGCCAGCAGCGTAGATGTAGCGGGAGGTTACGAGCAGTACTTC. Variable domain in full (rest from reference TRBV9 and TRBJ2-7): DSGVTQTPKHLITATGQRVTLRCSPRSGDLSVYWYQQSLDQGLQFLIQYYNGEERAKGNILERFSAQQFPDLHSELNLSSLELGDSALYFCASSVDVAGGYEQYFGPGTRLTVT.